One sample yielded the 16 T cell receptor beta chains listed below, sequenced in a study of post-analysis software for immune sequencing data. Regarding the study as a whole: A handful of TRBV segments (TRBV5-6, TRBV5-1 and TRBV20-1 among them) occurred more frequently in patients than in controls.

Unique molecular identifiers featured in each of the TCR beta cDNA libraries. TCRdb re-analysed the PCR reads in MiXCR, keeping a single row per CDR3 protein. The sample carries roughly 570,000 distinct CDR3 sequences, about a third recorded once. What these receptors recognize is not known. The specimen sequenced was blood. All receptors derive from a girl younger than 18 with multiple sclerosis.

Note on this clonotype: The conserved closing phenylalanine or tryptophan is absent in this CDR3, likely reflecting a read error. This chain connects TRBV29-1 to TRBJ2-3; 9 positions agree with TRBD2. The germline CDR1 and CDR2 sequences are SQVTM and ANQGSEA. V gave up 4 bases and J gave up 1 base; unmatched junction bases: 6. The CDR3 spans 15 residues. The CDR3 DNA reads as TGCAGCGTTGTTAATGCGGGGGGGGGCACAGATACGCAGTATTGT. Its protein product is CSVVNAGGGTDTQYC.

The V gene is TRBV24-1, the J gene TRBJ2-1; tentative D call: TRBD1 (6 bases). The CDR3 is 15 residues long. Germline lookup yields CDR1 KGHDR and CDR2 SFDVKD. V dropped 2 bases and J dropped 4 bases, with 11 bases sitting between them. For the CDR3, the DNA is TGTGCCACCAGTGATTCCCCGACAGGTTACAATGAGCAGTTCTTC. Its translation: CATSDSPTGYNEQFF.

The rearrangement uses TRBV12-3 or TRBV12-4 and TRBJ1-4; D call uncertain. The CDR3 has 15 residues. V was pared by 6 bases and J by 8 bases, with 19 bases between. For the CDR3, the DNA is TGTGCCAGCAGGCAGTCCCGGGTAGCTTTGGAAAAACTGTTTTTT. It is translated as CASRQSRVALEKLFF.

This chain links TRBV3-1 with TRBJ2-7; D ambiguous. Trimming cost V 4 bases and J 0 bases, with 7 bases left between them. The length of the CDR3 is 13 residues. Looked up from germline, CDR1 is LGHDT and CDR2 is YNNKEL (reference sequence). DNA for the CDR3: TGTGCCAGCAGCCCCACTACCTCCTACGAGCAGTACTTC. It encodes CASSPTTSYEQYF.

V usage is TRBV20-1 and J usage is TRBJ2-7; weak D call: TRBD1 (5 bases). Trimming took off 0 bases at V and 3 bases at J, with 12 bases between the two ends. The CDR3 spans 14 residues. The germline gives CDR1 DFQATT, CDR2 SNEGSKA (reference sequence). The CDR3 nucleotides read TGCAGTGCTAGAGATCGGACAAGTGTCTACGAGCAGTACTTC. Its protein product is CSARDRTSVYEQYF.

In its sample, this clonotype was seen a few times. The chain employs TRBV27 and TRBJ2-1; D not resolved. Deletions cut 3 bases from V and 6 bases from J, with 15 bases between. This CDR3 contains 15 residues. Germline V gives CDR1 MNHEY, CDR2 SMNVEV (reference sequence). The CDR3 region has the DNA TGTGCCAGCAGTTTCGATAAGCCGGCTTCCAATGAGCAGTTCTTC. Translation gives CASSFDKPASNEQFF.

The chain joins TRBV5-5 to TRBJ1-6; unclear D gene. Germline V gene lookup returns CDR1 SGHKS and CDR2 YYEKEE (reference sequence). The CDR3 runs 14 residues. V was pared by 7 bases and J by 0 bases, with 8 bases between. The CDR3 bases are TGTGCCAGCGAACTAAGCTCCTATAATTCACCCCTCCACTTT. This sequence encodes CASELSSYNSPLHF.

The chain links TRBV5-1 to TRBJ2-1; tentatively, D is TRBD2 (7 bases). CDR3 length: 15 amino acids. In germline, CDR1 is SGHRS, CDR2 YFSETQ. V lost 3 bases, J lost 7 bases, and 17 bases lay in between. Here the CDR3 reads CASSSEGGRGNEQFF. For the CDR3, the DNA is TGCGCCAGCAGCTCGGAGGGGGGGCGAGGTAATGAGCAGTTCTTC. The complete variable domain, with remaining parts taken from reference TRBV5-1 and TRBJ2-1, reads KAGVTQTPRYLIKTRGQQVTLSCSPISGHRSVSWYQQTPGQGLQFLFEYFSETQRNKGNFPGRFSGRQFSNSRSEMNVSTLELGDSALYLCASSSEGGRGNEQFFGPGTRLTVL.

A remark on this clonotype: With a much larger clone just one base away, this may be a read error. The chain carries TRBV20-1 and TRBJ2-1, with 10 bases aligning to TRBD2. In germline, CDR1 is DFQATT, CDR2 SNEGSKA (reference sequence). The CDR3 loop spans 15 amino acids. CDR3 residues: CSATESGGAYNEQSF. CDR3 nucleotide sequence: TGCAGTGCTACCGAAAGCGGGGGGGCCTACAATGAGCAGTCCTTC.

The chain carries TRBV3-1 and TRBJ1-2; D remains unclear. The V end lost 8 bases, the J end lost 8 bases, and 21 bases lay between the germline ends. This CDR3 is built from 14 residues. Germline V gives CDR1 LGHDT, CDR2 YNNKEL (reference sequence). CDR3 sequence: CASCELTRMGGYTF. The CDR3 region has the DNA TGTGCCAGCTGCGAACTGACTAGAATGGGCGGCTACACCTTC.

CDR3 region: CASSRSGLVETQYF. CDR3 DNA sequence: TGCGCCAGCAGCCGATCAGGGTTGGTGGAGACCCAGTACTTC. The chain combines TRBV5-1 with TRBJ2-7; possible D gene TRBD1, 5 bases. The end of the DNA fits TRBJ2-5 better, so the J call may be wrong. Germline CDR1 and CDR2: SGHRS and YFSETQ. The CDR3 covers 14 residues.

This clonotype was detected only once. This chain connects TRBV15 to TRBJ1-5, with D perhaps TRBD1 (5 bases). V lost 0 bases and J 6 bases, leaving 9 bases between the germline ends. The CDR3 is made up of 14 amino acids. The germline CDR1 and CDR2 sequences are LNHNV and YYDKDF (reference sequence). In DNA, the CDR3 is TGTGCCACCAGCAGAGACAGGGTCGGTCAGCCCCAGCATTTT. This sequence encodes CATSRDRVGQPQHF.

V and J are TRBV3-1 and TRBJ1-2, with 7 positions matching TRBD1. The CDR3 spans 13 residues. Trimming cost V 3 bases and J 6 bases; bases outside gene matches: 4. Germline loops: CDR1 LGHDT, CDR2 YNNKEL (reference sequence). For the CDR3, the DNA is TGTGCCAGCAGCCACCCGACAGGGAATGGCTACACCTTC. It codes for CASSHPTGNGYTF.

The chain couples TRBV28 to TRBJ2-5, with D maybe TRBD1 (6 bases). Between the trimmed V and J ends, which lost 6 bases and 3 bases, there was a span of 17 bases. The germline V gene has CDR1 MDHEN and CDR2 SYDVKM. The CDR3 is 15 residues long. The CDR3 DNA follows: TGTGCCAGCAGCCCCTCAGGGCCAGGGGAAGAGACCCAGTACTTC. Its protein product is CASSPSGPGEETQYF. The full variable domain, its missing parts supplied by reference TRBV28 and TRBJ2-5, is DVKVTQSSRYLVKRTGEKVFLECVQDMDHENMFWYRQDPGLGLRLIYFSYDVKMKEKGDIPEGYSVSREKKERFSLILESASTNQTSMYLCASSPSGPGEETQYFGPGTRLLVL.

The chain carries TRBV20-1 and TRBJ1-3; D remains ambiguous. V gave up 6 bases and J gave up 2 bases, with 14 bases separating them. The germline V gene has CDR1 DFQATT and CDR2 SNEGSKA (reference sequence). The CDR3 sequence is 14 residues long. The CDR3: CSARPPIAGNTIYF. The CDR3 DNA reads as TGCAGTGCCAGGCCCCCAATTGCTGGAAACACCATATATTTT.

CDR3: CSASKGLTSGGNEQFF. The DNA for the CDR3 is TGCAGTGCTAGCAAGGGCTTGACTAGCGGGGGAAATGAGCAGTTCTTC. The chain couples TRBV20-1 to TRBJ2-1, with TRBD2 matching over 12 bases. The CDR3 has 16 residues. The V segment lost 3 bases and the J segment 7 bases; nucleotides outside the gene matches: 10. Germline CDR1 and CDR2: DFQATT and SNEGSKA (reference sequence).